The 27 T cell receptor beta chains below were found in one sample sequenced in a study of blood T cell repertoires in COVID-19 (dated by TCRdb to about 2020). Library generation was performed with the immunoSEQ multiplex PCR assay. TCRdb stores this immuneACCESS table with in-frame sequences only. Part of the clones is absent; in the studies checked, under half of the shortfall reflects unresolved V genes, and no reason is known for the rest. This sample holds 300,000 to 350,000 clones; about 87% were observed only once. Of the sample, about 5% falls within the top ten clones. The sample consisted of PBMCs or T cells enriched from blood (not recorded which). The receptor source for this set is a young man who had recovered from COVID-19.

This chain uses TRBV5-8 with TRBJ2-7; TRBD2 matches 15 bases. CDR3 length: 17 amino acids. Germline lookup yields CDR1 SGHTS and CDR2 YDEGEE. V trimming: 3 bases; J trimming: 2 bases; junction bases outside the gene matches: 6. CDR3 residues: CASSSGLAGGIPYEQYF. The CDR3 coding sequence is TGTGCCAGCAGCTCGGGACTAGCGGGGGGCATCCCCTACGAGCAGTACTTC.

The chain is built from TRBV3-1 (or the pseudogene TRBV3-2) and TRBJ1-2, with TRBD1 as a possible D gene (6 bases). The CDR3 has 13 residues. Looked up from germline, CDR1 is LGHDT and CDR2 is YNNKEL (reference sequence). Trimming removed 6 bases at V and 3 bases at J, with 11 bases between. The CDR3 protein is CASRSRQDYGYTF. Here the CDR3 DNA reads TGTGCCAGCAGATCGAGACAGGACTATGGCTACACCTTC.

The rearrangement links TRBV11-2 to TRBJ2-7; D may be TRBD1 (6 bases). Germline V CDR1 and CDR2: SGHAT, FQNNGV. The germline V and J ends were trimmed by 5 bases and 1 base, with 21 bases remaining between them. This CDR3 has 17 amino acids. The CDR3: CASSPITGTGRSYEQYF. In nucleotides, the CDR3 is TGTGCCAGCAGCCCTATTACAGGAACAGGGCGGTCCTACGAGCAGTACTTC.

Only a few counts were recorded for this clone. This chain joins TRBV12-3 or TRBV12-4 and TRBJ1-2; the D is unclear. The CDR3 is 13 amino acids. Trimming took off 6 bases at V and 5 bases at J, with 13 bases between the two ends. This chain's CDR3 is CASSPDGKYGYTF. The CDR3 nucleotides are TGTGCCAGCAGCCCGGACGGGAAATATGGCTACACCTTC.

CDR3 sequence: CASSGGPTGGNTIYF. The CDR3 DNA sequence: TGTGCCAGCTCCGGGGGGCCAACCGGTGGAAACACCATATATTTT. J is TRBJ1-3 and V is TRBV5-8; D possibly corresponds to TRBD1 (6 bases). With 7 bases removed from V and 3 bases from J, the gap between germline ends came to 17 bases. This CDR3 is built from 15 residues. CDR1 SGHTS and CDR2 YDEGEE come from the germline V gene.

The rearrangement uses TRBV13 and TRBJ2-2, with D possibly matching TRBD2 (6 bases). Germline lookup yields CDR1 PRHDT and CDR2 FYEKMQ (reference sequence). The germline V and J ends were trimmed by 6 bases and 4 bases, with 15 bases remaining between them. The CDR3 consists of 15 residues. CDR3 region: CASSYMGGVTGELFF. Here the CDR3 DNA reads TGTGCCAGCAGTTACATGGGGGGAGTCACCGGGGAGCTGTTTTTT.

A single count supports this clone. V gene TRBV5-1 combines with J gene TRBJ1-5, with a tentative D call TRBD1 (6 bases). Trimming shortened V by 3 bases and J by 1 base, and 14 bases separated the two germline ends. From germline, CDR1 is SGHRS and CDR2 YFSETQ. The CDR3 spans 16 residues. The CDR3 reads CASSSRGGRSNQPQHF. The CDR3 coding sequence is TGCGCCAGCAGCTCGAGGGGGGGCAGAAGCAATCAGCCCCAGCATTTT.

This CDR3 reads CASSPRQGVSDTQYF. CDR3 sequence (DNA): TGTGCCAGCAGCCCTAGACAGGGGGTCTCCGATACGCAGTATTTT. V gene TRBV7-8 combines with J gene TRBJ2-3; 9 bases line up with TRBD1. V shed 5 bases and J 6 bases; nucleotides not matched to a gene: 9. Germline-derived CDR1 and CDR2 are SGHVS and FQNEAQ. The CDR3 is 15 amino acids.

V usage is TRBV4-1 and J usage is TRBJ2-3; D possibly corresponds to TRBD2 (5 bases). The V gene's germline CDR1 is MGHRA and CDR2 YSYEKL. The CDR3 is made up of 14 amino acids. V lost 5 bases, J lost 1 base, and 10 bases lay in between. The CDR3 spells CASSAGVGTDTQYF. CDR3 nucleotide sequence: TGCGCCAGCAGCGCCGGGGTAGGCACAGATACGCAGTATTTT.

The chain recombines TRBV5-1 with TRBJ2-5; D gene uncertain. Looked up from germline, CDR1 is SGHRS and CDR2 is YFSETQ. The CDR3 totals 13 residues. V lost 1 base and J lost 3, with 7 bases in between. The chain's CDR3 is CASSLKQKETQYF. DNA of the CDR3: TGCGCCAGCAGCTTGAAACAGAAAGAGACCCAGTACTTC.

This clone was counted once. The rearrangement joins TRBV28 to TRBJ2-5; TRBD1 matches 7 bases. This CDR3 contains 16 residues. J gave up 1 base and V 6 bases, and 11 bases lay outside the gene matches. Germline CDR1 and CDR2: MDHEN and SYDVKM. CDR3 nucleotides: TGTGCCAGCAGACGACAGGGATCCCAGGCCCAAGAGACCCAGTACTTC. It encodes CASRRQGSQAQETQYF.

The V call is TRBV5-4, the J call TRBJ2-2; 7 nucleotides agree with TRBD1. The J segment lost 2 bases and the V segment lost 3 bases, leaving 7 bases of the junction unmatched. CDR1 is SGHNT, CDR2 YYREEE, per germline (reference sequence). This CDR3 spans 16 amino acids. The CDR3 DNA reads TGTGCCAGCAGCTCCAGGGGGACGGTAAACACCGGGGAGCTGTTTTTT. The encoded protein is CASSSRGTVNTGELFF.

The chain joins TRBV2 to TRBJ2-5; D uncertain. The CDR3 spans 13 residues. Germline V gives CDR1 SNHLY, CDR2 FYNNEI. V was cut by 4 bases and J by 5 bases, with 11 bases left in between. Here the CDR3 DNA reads TGTGCCAGCAGTGTCTGGCTCCTCGAGACCCAGTACTTC. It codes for CASSVWLLETQYF.

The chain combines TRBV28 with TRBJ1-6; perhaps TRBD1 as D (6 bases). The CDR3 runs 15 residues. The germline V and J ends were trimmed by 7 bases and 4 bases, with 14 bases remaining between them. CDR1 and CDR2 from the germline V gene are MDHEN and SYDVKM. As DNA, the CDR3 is TGTGCCAGCATCCGGGCGGACAGATATAATTCACCCCTCCACTTT. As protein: CASIRADRYNSPLHF. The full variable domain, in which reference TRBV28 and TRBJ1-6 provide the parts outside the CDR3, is DVKVTQSSRYLVKRTGEKVFLECVQDMDHENMFWYRQDPGLGLRLIYFSYDVKMKEKGDIPEGYSVSREKKERFSLILESASTNQTSMYLCASIRADRYNSPLHFGNGTRLTVT.

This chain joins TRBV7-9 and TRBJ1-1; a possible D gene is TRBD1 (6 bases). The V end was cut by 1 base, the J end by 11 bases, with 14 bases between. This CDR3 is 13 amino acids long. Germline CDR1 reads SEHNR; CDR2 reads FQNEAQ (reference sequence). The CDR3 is CASSLEGGTSAFF. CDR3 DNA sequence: TGTGCCAGCAGCTTAGAGGGGGGGACATCGGCTTTCTTT.

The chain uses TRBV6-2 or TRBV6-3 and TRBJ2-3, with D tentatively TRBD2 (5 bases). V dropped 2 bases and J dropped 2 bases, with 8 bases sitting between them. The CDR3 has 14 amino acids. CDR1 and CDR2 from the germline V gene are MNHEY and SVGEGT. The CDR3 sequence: CASSYVRDTDTQYF. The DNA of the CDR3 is TGTGCCAGCAGTTACGTACGGGACACAGATACGCAGTATTTT.

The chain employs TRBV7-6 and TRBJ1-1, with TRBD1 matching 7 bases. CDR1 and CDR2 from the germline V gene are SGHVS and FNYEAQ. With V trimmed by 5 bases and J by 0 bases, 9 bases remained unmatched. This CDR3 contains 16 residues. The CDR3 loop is CASSPTGRGMNTEAFF. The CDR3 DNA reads TGTGCCAGCAGCCCCACAGGCAGGGGGATGAACACTGAAGCTTTCTTT.

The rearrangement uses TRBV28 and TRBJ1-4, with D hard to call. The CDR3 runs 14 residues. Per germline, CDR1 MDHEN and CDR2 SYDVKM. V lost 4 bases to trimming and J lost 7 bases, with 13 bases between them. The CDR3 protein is CASSSDRRGEKLFF. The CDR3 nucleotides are TGTGCCAGCAGTTCCGACCGGCGGGGTGAAAAACTGTTTTTT.

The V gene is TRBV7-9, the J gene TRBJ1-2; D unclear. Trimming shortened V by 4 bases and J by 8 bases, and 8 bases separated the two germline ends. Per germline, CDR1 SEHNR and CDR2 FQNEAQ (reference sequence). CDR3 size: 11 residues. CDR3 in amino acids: CASSSGRGYTF. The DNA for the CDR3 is TGTGCCAGCAGCTCTGGGAGAGGCTACACCTTC.

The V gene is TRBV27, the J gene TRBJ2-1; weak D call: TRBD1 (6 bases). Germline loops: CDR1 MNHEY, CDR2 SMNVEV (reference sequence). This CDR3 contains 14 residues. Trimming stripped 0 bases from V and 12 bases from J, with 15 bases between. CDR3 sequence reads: CASSLSPTGRGQFF. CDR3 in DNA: TGTGCCAGCAGTTTATCCCCGACAGGCAGGGGGCAGTTCTTC.

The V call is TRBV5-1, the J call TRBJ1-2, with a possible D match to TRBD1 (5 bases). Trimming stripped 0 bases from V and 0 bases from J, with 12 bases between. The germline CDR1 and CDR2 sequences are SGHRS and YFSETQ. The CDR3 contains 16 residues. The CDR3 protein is CASSLAGRGANYGYTF. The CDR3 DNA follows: TGCGCCAGCAGCTTGGCCGGGAGGGGAGCTAACTATGGCTACACCTTC.

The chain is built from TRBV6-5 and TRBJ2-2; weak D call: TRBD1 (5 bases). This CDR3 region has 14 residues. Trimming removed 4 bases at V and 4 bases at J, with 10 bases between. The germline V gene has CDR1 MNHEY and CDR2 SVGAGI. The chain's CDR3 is CASSWQGITGELFF. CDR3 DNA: TGTGCCAGCAGTTGGCAGGGTATCACCGGGGAGCTGTTTTTT.

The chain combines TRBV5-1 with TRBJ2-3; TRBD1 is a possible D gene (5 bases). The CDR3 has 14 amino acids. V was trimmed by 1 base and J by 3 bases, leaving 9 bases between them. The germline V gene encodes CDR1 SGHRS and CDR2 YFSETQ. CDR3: CASSLMTDTDTQYF. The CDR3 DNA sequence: TGCGCCAGCAGCTTGATGACAGATACAGATACGCAGTATTTT.

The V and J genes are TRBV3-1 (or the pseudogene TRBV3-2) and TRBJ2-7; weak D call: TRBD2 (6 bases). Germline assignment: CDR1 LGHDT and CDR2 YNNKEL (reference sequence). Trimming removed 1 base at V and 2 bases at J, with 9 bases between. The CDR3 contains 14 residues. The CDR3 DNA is TGTGCCAGCAGCCAAGGACTAGGTGCCTACGAGCAGTACTTC. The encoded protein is CASSQGLGAYEQYF.

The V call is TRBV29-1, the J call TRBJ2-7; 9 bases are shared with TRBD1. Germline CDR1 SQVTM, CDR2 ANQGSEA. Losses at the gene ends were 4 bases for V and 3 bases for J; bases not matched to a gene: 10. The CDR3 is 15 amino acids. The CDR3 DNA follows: TGCAGCGTTGTTGGGGGACAGGGTTACTTCTACGAGCAGTACTTC. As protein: CSVVGGQGYFYEQYF.

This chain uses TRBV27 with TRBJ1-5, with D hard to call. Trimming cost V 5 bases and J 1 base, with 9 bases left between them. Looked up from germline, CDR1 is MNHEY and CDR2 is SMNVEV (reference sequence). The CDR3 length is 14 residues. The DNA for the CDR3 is TGTGCCAGCAGTCTTATGAGCAGCAATCAGCCCCAGCATTTT. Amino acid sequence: CASSLMSSNQPQHF.

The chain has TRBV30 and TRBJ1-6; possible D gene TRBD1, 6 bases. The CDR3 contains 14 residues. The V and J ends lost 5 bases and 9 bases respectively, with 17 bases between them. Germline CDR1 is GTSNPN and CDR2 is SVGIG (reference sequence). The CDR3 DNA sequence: TGTGCCTGGGACCCAGGGGCCCCGTCTTCACCCCTCCACTTT. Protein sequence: CAWDPGAPSSPLHF. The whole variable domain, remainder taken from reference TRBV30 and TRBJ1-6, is SQTIHQWPATLVQPVGSPLSLECTVEGTSNPNLYWYRQAAGRGLQLLFYSVGIGQISSEVPQNLSASRPQDRQFILSSKKLLLSDSGFYLCAWDPGAPSSPLHFGNGTRLTVT.